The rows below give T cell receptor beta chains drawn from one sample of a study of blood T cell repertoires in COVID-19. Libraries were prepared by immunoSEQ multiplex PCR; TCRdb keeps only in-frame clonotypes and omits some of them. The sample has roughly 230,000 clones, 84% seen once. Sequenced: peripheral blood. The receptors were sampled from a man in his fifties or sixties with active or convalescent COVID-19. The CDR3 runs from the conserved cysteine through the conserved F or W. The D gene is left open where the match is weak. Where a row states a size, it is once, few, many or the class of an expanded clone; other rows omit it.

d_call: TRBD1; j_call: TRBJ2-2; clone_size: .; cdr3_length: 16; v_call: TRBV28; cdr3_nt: TGTGCCAGCAGTCCCCCTGGGACAGGGAACACCGGGGAGCTGTTTTTT; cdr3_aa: CASSPPGTGNTGELFF
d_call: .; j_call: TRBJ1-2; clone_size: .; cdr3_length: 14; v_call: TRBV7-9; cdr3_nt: TGTGCCAGCAGCAGCGGGAACTCTAATTATGGCTACACCTTC; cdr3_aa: CASSSGNSNYGYTF
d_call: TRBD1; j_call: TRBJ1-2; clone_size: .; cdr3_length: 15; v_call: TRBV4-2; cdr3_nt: TGTGCCAGCAGCCAGGAAGGGACAGGGGCAAAAGGCTACACCTTC; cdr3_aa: CASSQEGTGAKGYTF
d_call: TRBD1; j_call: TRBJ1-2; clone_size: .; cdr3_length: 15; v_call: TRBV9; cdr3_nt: TGTGCCAGCAGCGCGAGACAGGGGGATGTGTATGGCTACACCTTC; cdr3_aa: CASSARQGDVYGYTF
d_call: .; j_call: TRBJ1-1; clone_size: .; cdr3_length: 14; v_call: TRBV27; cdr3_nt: TGTGCCAGCAGTTATGCAGGGAAGAACACTGAAGCTTTCTTT; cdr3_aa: CASSYAGKNTEAFF
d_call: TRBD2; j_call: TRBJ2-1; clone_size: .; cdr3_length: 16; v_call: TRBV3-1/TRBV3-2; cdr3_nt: TGTGCCAGCAGCCAAGGACGGCTTAGCGGGGCGATTGAGCAGTTCTTC; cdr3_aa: CASSQGRLSGAIEQFF
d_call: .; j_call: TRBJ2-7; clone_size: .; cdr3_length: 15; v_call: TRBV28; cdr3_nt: TGTGCCAGTACAAAAGGGAGGCTAAGGGTCTACGAGCAGTACTTC; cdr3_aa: CASTKGRLRVYEQYF
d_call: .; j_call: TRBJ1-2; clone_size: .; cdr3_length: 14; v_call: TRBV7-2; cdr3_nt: TGTGCCAGCAGCTTGGACAGAATTAACTATGGCTACACCTTC; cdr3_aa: CASSLDRINYGYTF
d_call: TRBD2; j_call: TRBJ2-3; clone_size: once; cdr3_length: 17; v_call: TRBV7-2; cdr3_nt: TGTGCCAGCAGCCTACACCTAGCGGGGGGAGGCACAGATACGCAGTATTTT; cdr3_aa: CASSLHLAGGGTDTQYF
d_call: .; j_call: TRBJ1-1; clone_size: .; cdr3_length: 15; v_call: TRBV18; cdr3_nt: TGTGCCAGCTCACCAATCCGGGACAAGAACACTGAAGCTTTCTTT; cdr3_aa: CASSPIRDKNTEAFF
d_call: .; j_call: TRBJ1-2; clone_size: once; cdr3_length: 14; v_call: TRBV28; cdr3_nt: TGTGCCAGCAGCGAAGGGGACATCTACTATGGCTACACCTTC; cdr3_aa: CASSEGDIYYGYTF
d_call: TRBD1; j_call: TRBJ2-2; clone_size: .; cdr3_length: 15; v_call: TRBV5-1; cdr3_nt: TGCGCCAGCAGTGTCGACAGGGGGGACACCGGGGAGCTGTTTTTT; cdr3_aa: CASSVDRGDTGELFF
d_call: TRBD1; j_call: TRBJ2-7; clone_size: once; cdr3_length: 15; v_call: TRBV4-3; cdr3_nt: TGCGCCAGCAGCCAAGAGGGACAGGGCACCTACGAGCAGTACTTC; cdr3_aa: CASSQEGQGTYEQYF
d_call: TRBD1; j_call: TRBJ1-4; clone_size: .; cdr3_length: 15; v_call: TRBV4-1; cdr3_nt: TGCGCCAGCAGCCAAGGAGACAGGGATAATGAAAAACTGTTTTTT; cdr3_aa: CASSQGDRDNEKLFF
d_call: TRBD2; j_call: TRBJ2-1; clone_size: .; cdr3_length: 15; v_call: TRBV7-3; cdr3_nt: TGTGCCAGCAGCCGGGGACTAGCGGGGGTCAATGAGCAGTTCTTC; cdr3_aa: CASSRGLAGVNEQFF
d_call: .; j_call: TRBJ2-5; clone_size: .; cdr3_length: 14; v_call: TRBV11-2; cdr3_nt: TGTGCCAGCAGTCCAGCCACAGCTCAAGAGACCCAGTACTTC; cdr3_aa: CASSPATAQETQYF
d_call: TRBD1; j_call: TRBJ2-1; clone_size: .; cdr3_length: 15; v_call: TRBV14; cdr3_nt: TGTGCCAGCAGCCAAAGGGACAGGGGGAGGAATGAGCAGTTCTTC; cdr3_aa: CASSQRDRGRNEQFF
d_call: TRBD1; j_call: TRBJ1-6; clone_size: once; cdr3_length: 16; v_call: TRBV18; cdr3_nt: TGTGCCAGCTCACCCCGGACAGGGGAATATAATTCACCCCTCCACTTT; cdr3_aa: CASSPRTGEYNSPLHF
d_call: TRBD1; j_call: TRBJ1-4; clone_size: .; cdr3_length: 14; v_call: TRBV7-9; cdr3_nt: TGTGCCAGCAGTCGACAGGGATTCAATGAAAAACTGTTTTTT; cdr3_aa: CASSRQGFNEKLFF
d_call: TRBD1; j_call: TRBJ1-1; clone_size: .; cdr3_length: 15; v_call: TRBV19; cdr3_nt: TGTGCCAGTAGTGCCCGGACAGGGGGGGGGACTGAAGCTTTCTTT; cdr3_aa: CASSARTGGGTEAFF
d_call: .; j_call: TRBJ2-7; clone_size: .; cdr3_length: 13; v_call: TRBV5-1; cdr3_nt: TGCGCCAGCAGCTTGGAGGCAGGTCGGGAAGAGTACTTC; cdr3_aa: CASSLEAGREEYF
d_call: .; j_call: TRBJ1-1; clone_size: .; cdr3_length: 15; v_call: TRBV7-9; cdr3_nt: TGTGCCAGCAGCTCCGCCTCGAGTCGGGACACTGAAGCTTTCTTT; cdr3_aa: CASSSASSRDTEAFF
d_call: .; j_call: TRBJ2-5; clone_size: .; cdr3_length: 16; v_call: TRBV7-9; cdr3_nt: TGTGCCAGCAGCTTAAAGTCGCGCGGGGGCGTGGAGACCCAGTACTTC; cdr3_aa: CASSLKSRGGVETQYF
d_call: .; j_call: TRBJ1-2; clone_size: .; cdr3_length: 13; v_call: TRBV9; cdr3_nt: TGTGCCAGCAGCCCACAAGATACGTATGGCTACACCTTC; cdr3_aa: CASSPQDTYGYTF
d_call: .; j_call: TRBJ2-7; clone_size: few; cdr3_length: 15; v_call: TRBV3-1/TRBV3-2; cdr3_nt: TGTGCCAGCAGCCAAGATAGGCAGGCCTCCTACGAGCAGTACTTC; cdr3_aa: CASSQDRQASYEQYF
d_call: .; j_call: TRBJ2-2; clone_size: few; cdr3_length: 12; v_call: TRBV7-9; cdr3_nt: TGTGCCAGATCCCTTTCTACCGGGGAGCTGTTTTTT; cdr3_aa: CARSLSTGELFF
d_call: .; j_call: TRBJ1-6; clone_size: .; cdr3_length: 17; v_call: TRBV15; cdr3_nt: TGTGCCACCAGCAGACCCACGGCAGGCCGAAATAATTCACCCCTCCACTTT; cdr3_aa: CATSRPTAGRNNSPLHF
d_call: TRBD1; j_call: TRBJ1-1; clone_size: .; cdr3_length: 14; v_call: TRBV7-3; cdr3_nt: TGTGCCAGCAGCTCTGGACAGGGAGCAGCCGAAGCTTTCTTT; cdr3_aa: CASSSGQGAAEAFF
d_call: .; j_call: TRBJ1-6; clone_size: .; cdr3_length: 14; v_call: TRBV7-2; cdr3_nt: TGTGCCAGCAGCCCCCGGAGGGCGGGATCACCCCTCCACTTT; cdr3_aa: CASSPRRAGSPLHF
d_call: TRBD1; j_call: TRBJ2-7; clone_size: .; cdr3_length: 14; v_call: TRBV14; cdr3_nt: TGTGCCAGCAGCCCTAATCTGAGACAGGGGGAGCAGTACTTC; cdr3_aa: CASSPNLRQGEQYF
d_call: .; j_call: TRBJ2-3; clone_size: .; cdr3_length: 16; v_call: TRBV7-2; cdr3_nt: TGTGCCAGCAGCTTACTTGCCCGGGGGGCCGCAGATACGCAGTATTTT; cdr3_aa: CASSLLARGAADTQYF
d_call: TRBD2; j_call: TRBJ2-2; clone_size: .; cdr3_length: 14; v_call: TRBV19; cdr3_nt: TGTGCCAGTAGCGGGGGGGGGAAGACCGGGGAGCTGTTTTTT; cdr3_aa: CASSGGGKTGELFF
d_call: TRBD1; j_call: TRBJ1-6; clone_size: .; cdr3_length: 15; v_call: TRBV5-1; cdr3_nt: TGCGCCAGCAGCCCACGACAGGGGGGAAATTCACCCCTCCACTTT; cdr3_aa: CASSPRQGGNSPLHF
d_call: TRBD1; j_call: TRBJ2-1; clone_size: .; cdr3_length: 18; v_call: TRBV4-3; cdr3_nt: TGCGCCAGCAGCCAAGATGGGGCCAGGGGGACCCTCTACAATGAGCAGTTCTTC; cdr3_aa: CASSQDGARGTLYNEQFF
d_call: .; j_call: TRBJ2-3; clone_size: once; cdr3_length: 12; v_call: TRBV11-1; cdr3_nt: TGTGCCACTCGTCCGAGAGGAGATACGCAGTATTTT; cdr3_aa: CATRPRGDTQYF
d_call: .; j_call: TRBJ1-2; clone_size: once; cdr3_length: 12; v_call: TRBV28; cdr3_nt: TGTGCCAGCAGTTCGGACAGTCGGGGCTACACCTTC; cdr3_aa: CASSSDSRGYTF
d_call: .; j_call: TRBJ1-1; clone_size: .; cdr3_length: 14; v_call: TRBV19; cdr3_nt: TGTGCCAGTAGGGTCGGGGGGGGCGGCACTGAAGCTTTCTTT; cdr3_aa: CASRVGGGGTEAFF
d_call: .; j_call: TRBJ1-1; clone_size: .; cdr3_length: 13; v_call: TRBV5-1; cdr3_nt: TGCGCCAGCAGCCAAGGGAGGGTTCCTTTGGCTTTCTTT; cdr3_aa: CASSQGRVPLAFF
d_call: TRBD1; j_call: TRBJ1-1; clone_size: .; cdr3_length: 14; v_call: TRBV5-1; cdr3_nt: TGCGCCAGCAGCGGCGGACAGGGGAACACTGAAGCTTTCTTT; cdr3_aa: CASSGGQGNTEAFF
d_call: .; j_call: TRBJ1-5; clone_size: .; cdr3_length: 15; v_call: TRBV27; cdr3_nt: TGTGCCAGCAGCTCACACAGAAATAGCAATCAGCCCCAGCATTTT; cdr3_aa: CASSSHRNSNQPQHF
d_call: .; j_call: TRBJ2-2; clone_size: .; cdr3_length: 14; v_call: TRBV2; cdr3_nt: TGTGCCAGCAGGACGGGACAGAACACCGGGGAGCTGTTTTTT; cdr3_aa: CASRTGQNTGELFF
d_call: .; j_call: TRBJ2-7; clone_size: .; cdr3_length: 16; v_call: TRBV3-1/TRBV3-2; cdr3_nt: TGTGCCAGCAGCCAAGATTGGGGCAGGGGCTCGAACGAGCAGTACTTC; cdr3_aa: CASSQDWGRGSNEQYF
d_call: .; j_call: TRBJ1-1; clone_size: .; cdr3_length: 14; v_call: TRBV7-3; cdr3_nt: TGTGCCAGCAGCTTAAATGCGAAAAACACTGAAGCTTTCTTT; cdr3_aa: CASSLNAKNTEAFF
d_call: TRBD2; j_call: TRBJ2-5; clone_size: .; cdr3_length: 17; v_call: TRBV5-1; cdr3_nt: TGCGCCAGCAGCTTGGTTACTAGCGGGGGGCCCCAAGAGACCCAGTACTTC; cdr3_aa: CASSLVTSGGPQETQYF
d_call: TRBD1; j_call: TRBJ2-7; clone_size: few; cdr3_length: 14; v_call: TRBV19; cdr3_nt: TGTGCCAGTAGCCGGACAGGGCTCTCTGTCGAGCAGTACTTC; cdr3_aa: CASSRTGLSVEQYF
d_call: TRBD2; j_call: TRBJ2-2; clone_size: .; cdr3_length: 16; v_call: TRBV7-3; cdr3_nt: TGTGCCAGCAGCTTTAATAGCGGGGGGTTCACCGGGGAGCTGTTTTTT; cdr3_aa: CASSFNSGGFTGELFF
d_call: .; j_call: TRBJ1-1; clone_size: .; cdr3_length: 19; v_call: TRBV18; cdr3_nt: TGTGCCAGCTCGCCAGTCAGGACTCCCCTTAAAATTGGAAACACTGAAGCTTTCTTT; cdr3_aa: CASSPVRTPLKIGNTEAFF
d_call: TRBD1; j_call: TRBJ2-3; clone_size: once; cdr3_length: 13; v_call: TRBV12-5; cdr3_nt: TGTGCTAGTGGTCCGGACAGGGGTGATACGCAGTATTTT; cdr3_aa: CASGPDRGDTQYF
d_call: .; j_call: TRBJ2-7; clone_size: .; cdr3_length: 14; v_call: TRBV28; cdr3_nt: TGTGCCAGCAGTCTGGGCCCCAATTGGTACGAGCAGTACTTC; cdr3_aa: CASSLGPNWYEQYF
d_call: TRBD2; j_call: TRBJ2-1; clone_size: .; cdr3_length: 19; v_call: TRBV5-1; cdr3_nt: TGCGCCAGCAGCCCTCGGATTAGCGGGGGGGCCGGGTCCTACAATGAGCAGTTCTTC; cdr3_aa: CASSPRISGGAGSYNEQFF
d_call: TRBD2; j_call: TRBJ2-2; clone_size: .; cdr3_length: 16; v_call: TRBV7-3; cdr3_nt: TGTGCCAGCAGCCCCTTAGCGGGGGCCGACCCCGGGGAGCTGTTTTTT; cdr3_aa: CASSPLAGADPGELFF